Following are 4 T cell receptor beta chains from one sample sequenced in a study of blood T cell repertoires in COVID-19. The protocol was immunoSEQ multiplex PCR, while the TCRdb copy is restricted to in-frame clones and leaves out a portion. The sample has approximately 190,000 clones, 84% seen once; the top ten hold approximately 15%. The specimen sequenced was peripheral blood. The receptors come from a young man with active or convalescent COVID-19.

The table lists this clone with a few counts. As DNA, the CDR3 is TGTGCCAGCAGTCTAGGCGGGGGGAGCACAGATACGCAGTATTTT. Its protein product is CASSLGGGSTDTQYF. V is TRBV6-2 or TRBV6-3 and J is TRBJ2-3; TRBD2 matches 8 bases. Germline CDR1 reads MNHEY; CDR2 reads SVGEGT. The CDR3 has 15 residues. Trimming cost V 5 bases and J 0 bases; bases outside gene matches: 4.

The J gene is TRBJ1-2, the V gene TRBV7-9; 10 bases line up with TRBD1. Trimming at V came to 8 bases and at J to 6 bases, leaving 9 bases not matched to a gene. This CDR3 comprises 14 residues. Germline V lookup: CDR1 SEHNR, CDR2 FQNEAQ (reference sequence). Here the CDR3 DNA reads TGTGCCAGCGACGCTGCGGGACAGGGGCATGGCTACACCTTC. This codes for CASDAAGQGHGYTF.

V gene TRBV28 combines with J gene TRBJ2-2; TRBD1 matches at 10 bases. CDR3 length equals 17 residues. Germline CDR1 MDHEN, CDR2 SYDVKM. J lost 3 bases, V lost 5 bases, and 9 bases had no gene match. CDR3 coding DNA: TGTGCCAGCAGTCTCTTTATTGGACAGGGGGACACCGGGGAGCTGTTTTTT. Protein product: CASSLFIGQGDTGELFF.

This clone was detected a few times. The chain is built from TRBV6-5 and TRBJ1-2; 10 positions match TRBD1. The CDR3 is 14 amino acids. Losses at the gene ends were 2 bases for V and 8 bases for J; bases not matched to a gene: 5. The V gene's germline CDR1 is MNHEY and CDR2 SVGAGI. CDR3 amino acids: CASSYPGQGGGYTF. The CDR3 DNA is TGTGCCAGCAGTTACCCCGGACAGGGGGGAGGCTACACCTTC.